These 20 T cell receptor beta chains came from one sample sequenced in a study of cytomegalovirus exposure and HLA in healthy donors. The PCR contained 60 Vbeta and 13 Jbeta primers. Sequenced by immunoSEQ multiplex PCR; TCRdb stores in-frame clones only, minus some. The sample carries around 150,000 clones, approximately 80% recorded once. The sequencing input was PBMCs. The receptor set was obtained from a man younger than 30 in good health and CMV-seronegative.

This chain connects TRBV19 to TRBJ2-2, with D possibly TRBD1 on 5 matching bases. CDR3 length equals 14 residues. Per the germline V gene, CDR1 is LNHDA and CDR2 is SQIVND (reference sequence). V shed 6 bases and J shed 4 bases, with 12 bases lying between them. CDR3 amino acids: CASRTERITGELFF. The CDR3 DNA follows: TGTGCCAGTAGGACAGAACGAATCACCGGGGAGCTGTTTTTT.

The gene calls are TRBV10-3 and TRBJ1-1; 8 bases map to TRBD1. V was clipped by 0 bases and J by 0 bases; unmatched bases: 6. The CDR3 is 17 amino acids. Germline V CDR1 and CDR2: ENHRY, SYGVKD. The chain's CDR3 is CAISESWTGKMNTEAFF. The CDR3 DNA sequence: TGTGCCATCAGTGAGTCTTGGACAGGGAAGATGAACACTGAAGCTTTCTTT.

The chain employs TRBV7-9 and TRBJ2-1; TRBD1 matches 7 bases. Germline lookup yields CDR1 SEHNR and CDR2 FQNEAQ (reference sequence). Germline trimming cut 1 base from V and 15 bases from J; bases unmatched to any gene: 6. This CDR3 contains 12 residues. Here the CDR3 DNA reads TGTGCCAGCAGCTTAGGCGACAGGGATGCGTTCTTC. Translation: CASSLGDRDAFF.

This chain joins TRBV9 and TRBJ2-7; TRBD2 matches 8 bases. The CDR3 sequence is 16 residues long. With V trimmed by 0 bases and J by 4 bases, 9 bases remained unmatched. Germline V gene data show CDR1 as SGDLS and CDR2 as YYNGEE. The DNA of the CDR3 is TGTGCCAGCAGCGTAGAAGTAACTAGCGGAGAATACGAGCAGTACTTC. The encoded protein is CASSVEVTSGEYEQYF.

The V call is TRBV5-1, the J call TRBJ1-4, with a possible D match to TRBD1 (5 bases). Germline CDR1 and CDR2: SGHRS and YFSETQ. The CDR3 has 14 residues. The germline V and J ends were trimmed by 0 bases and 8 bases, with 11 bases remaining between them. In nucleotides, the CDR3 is TGCGCCAGCAGCTTGGAACAGGCCGACGAAAAACTGTTTTTT. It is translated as CASSLEQADEKLFF.

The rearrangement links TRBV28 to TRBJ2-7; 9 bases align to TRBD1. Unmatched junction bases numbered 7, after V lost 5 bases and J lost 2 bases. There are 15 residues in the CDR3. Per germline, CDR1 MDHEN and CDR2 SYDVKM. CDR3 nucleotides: TGTGCCAGCAGTCCAACGGACAGGGGAGCCTACGAGCAGTACTTC. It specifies CASSPTDRGAYEQYF.

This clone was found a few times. DNA of the CDR3: TGTGCCAGCAGCGTGGGTGAACAGGTTTATAACACAGATACGCAGTATTTT. It translates to CASSVGEQVYNTDTQYF. The J gene is TRBJ2-3, the V gene TRBV9, with D possibly being TRBD1 (5 bases). The ends were cut back, 2 bases at V and 2 bases at J, with 18 bases in the middle. The CDR3 extends over 17 amino acids. Germline lookup yields CDR1 SGDLS and CDR2 YYNGEE.

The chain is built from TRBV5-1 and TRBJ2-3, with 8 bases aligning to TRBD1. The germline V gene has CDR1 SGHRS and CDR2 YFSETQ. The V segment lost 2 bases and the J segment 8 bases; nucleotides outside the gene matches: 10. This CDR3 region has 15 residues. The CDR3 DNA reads TGCGCCAGCAGCTTATATGGGGCAGGGGGCGGTACGCAGTATTTT. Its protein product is CASSLYGAGGGTQYF.

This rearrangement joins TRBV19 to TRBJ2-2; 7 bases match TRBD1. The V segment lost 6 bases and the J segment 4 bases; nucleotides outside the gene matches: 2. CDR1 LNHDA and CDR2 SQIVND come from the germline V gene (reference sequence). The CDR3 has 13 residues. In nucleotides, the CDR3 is TGTGCCAGTAGGGCAGGGGGCACCGGGGAGCTGTTTTTT. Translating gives CASRAGGTGELFF.

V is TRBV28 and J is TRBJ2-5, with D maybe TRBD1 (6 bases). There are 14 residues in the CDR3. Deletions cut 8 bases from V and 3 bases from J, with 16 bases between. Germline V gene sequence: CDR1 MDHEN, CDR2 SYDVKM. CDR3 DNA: TGTGCCAGCGCTAGAACAGGGACCGAAGAGACCCAGTACTTC. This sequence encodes CASARTGTEETQYF.

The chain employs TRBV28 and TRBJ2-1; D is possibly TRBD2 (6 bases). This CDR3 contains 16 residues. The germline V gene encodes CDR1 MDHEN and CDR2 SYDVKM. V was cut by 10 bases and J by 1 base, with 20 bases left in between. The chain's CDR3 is CATQRLREYSYNEQFF. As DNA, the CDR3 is TGTGCCACCCAAAGACTTCGGGAGTATTCCTACAATGAGCAGTTCTTC.

CDR3 region: CASPVERAQETQYF. CDR3 DNA: TGTGCCAGTCCGGTTGAGAGGGCCCAAGAGACCCAGTACTTC. This chain joins TRBV9 and TRBJ2-5, with TRBD2 as a possible D gene (5 bases). CDR3 length: 14 residues. Per germline, CDR1 SGDLS and CDR2 YYNGEE. The germline V and J ends were trimmed by 8 bases and 1 base, with 15 bases remaining between them.

The DNA of the CDR3 is TGCAGCGCTACCGGCGGGGGTACCGCTTTCTTT. Amino acids: CSATGGGTAFF. The gene calls are TRBV29-1 and TRBJ1-1, with TRBD1 as a possible D gene (5 bases). V lost 7 bases, J lost 11 bases, and 17 bases lay in between. The CDR3 has 11 residues. Germline V gene data show CDR1 as SQVTM and CDR2 as ANQGSEA.

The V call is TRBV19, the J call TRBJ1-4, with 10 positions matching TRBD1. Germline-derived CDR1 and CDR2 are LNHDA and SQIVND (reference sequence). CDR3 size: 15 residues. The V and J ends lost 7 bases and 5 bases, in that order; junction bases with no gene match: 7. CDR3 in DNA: TGTGCCAGTAATCGCCGGACAGGGGGAAATGAAAAACTGTTTTTT. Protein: CASNRRTGGNEKLFF.

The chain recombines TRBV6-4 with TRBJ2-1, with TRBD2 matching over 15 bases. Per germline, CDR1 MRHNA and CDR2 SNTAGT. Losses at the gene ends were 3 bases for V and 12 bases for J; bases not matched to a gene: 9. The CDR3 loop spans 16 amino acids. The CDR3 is CASSDQPGLAGGRQFF. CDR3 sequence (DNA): TGTGCCAGCAGTGATCAACCGGGACTAGCGGGGGGCAGGCAGTTCTTC.

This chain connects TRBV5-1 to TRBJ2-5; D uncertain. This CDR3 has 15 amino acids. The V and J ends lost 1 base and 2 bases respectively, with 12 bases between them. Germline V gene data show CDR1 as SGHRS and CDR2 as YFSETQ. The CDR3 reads CASSLRPTLQETQYF. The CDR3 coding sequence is TGCGCCAGCAGCTTGCGCCCAACCCTACAAGAGACCCAGTACTTC. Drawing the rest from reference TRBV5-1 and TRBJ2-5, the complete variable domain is KAGVTQTPRYLIKTRGQQVTLSCSPISGHRSVSWYQQTPGQGLQFLFEYFSETQRNKGNFPGRFSGRQFSNSRSEMNVSTLELGDSALYLCASSLRPTLQETQYFGPGTRLLVL.

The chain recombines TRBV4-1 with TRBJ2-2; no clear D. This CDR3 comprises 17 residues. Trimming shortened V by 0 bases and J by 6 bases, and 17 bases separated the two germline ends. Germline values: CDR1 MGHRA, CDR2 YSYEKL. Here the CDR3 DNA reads TGCGCCAGCAGCCAAGAGGAACAGACCCTTGCCCCCGGGGAGCTGTTTTTT. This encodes CASSQEEQTLAPGELFF.

CDR3 in amino acids: CASSLVGAGGVHF. In DNA form, the CDR3 reads TGTGCCAGCAGCTTAGTTGGCGCGGGTGGAGTCCACTTT. The chain couples TRBV7-8 to TRBJ1-6; D ambiguous. The CDR3 sequence is 13 residues long. The germline V gene has CDR1 SGHVS and CDR2 FQNEAQ. V lost 1 base and J lost 17, with 15 bases in between.

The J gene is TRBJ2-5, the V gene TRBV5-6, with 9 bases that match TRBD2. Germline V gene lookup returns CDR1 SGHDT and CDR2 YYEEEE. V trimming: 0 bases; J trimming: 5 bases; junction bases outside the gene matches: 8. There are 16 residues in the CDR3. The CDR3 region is CASSLGSAGGQETQYF. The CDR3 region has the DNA TGTGCCAGCAGCTTGGGATCGGCGGGGGGGCAGGAGACCCAGTACTTC.

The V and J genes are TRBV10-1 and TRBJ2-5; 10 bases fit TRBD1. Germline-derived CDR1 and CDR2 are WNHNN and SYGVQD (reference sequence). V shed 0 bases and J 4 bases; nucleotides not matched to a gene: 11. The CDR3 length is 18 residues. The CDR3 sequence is CASSESSVGDRGVETQYF. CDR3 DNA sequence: TGCGCCAGCAGTGAGTCGAGTGTGGGGGACAGGGGAGTAGAGACCCAGTACTTC.